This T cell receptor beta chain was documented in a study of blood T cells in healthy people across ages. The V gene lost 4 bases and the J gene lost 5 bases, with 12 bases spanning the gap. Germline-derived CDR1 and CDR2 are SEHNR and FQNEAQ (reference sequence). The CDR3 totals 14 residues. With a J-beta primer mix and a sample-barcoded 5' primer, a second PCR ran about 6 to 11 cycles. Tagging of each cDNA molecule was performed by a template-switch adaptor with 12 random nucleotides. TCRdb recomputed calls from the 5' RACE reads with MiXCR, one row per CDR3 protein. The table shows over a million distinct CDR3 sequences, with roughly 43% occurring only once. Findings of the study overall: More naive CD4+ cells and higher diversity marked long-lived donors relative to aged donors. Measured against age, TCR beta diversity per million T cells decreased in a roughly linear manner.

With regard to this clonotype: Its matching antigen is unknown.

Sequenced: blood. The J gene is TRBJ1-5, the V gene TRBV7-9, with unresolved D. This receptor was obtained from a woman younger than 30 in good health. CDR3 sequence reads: CASSSSTDYQPQHF. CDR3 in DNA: TGTGCCAGCAGCTCATCAACAGATTATCAGCCCCAGCATTTT.